This T cell receptor (beta chain) came from a study of shared clonotypes between healthy human individuals. This clone was observed a few times. As yet, its antigen is unknown. Findings and limits, study-wide: Naive CD4 clonotype sharing across several donors was approximately 5%.

Naive CD8 cells comprised CD45RO-negative, CCR7-positively selected cells, excluding terminally differentiated effector memory CD45RA+ cells. Donation came from healthy HIV-negative adults that had no recent acute infections or vaccinations. Assay used: immunoSEQ multiplex PCR; TCRdb lists only in-frame clones, some missing. Of around 1.9 million clones listed, 90% to 95% are singletons. The receptor was isolated from a young man in good health. Some clones in this sample may be carry-over from other donors' samples. What was sequenced was naive CD8+ T cells from PBMCs.

The CDR3 sequence: CASSWTPANTGELFF. The CDR3 DNA is TGTGCCAGCAGCTGGACGCCCGCGAACACCGGGGAGCTGTTTTTT. The V gene is TRBV5-6, the J gene TRBJ2-2; D is uncertain. The V end was cut by 3 bases, the J end by 0 bases, with 9 bases between. CDR3 length equals 15 residues. The germline V gene has CDR1 SGHDT and CDR2 YYEEEE.